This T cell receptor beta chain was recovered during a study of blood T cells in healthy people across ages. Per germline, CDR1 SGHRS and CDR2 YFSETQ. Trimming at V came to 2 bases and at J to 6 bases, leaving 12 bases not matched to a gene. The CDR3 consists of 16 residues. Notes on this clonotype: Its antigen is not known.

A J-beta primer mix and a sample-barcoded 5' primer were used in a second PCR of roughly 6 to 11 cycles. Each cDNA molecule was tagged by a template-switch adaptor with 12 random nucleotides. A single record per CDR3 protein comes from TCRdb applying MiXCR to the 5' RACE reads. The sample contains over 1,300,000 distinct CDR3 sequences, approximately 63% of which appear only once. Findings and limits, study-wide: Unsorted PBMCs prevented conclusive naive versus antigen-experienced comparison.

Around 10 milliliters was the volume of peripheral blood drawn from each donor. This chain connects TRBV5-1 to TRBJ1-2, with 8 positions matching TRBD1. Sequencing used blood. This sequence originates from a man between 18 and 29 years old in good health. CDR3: CASSFMSQGANHGYTF. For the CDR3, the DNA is TGCGCCAGCAGCTTCATGTCGCAGGGGGCGAACCATGGCTACACCTTC. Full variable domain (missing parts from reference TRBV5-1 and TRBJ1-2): KAGVTQTPRYLIKTRGQQVTLSCSPISGHRSVSWYQQTPGQGLQFLFEYFSETQRNKGNFPGRFSGRQFSNSRSEMNVSTLELGDSALYLCASSFMSQGANHGYTFGSGTRLTVV.